This TCR beta chain was documented in a study of beta chain features in type 1 diabetes. Study information: All of the samples together had 107,917,701 sorted cells examined.

Purity exceeding 98% was reached by all sorted populations. The junction had 3 bases not matched to a gene; V was cut back by 2 bases and J by 2 bases. Germline V lookup: CDR1 KGHSH, CDR2 LQKENI. The CDR3 length is 16 residues. The isolated RNA, all of it, was reverse transcribed, so expressed TCRB transcripts were what got sequenced. Assay used: immunoSEQ multiplex PCR; TCRdb lists only in-frame clones, some missing. The repertoire holds hundreds of thousands of clones, with roughly a sixth as singletons. V and J are TRBV18 and TRBJ2-3, with TRBD1 matching 11 bases. The specimen sequenced was naive CD4+ T cells from blood. This TCR was sampled from a woman aged 18-29 years in good health. CDR3 nucleotide sequence: TGTGCCAGCTCACCAGGGACAGGGGGACCCACAGATACGCAGTATTTT. It specifies CASSPGTGGPTDTQYF.